This TCR beta chain came from a study of blood T cell repertoires in COVID-19. Study information: PBMCs, B-cell-depleted T cells, or T cells provided the cDNA or gDNA that made up the material.

The CDR3 consists of 13 residues. J was trimmed by 4 bases and V by 6 bases; bases with no gene match: 4. Germline V gene lookup returns CDR1 MNHEY and CDR2 SVGEGT. Authors' processing steps: Reference gene primer amplification gave estimated nucleated cell counts. Produced via immunoSEQ multiplex PCR; TCRdb's table is partial and in-frame only. V, J and clone size were drawn from that table, and D and trimming were deduced from the DNA. The data hold fewer than 90,000 clones, with roughly 80% observed a single time. This receptor was taken from a woman aged 80 or over with acute or convalescent COVID-19. The V gene is TRBV6-2 or TRBV6-3, the J gene TRBJ1-1; 8 positions agree with TRBD1. The sequenced sample consisted of peripheral blood. DNA of the CDR3: TGTGCCAGCAGCCTAGACAGGGGCACTGAAGCTTTCTTT. This gives the protein CASSLDRGTEAFF.